This T cell receptor (beta chain) was recovered during a study of prognosis after radiotherapy for stage I lung cancer. For the study at large: The patients, all with stage I non-small cell lung cancer, were enrolled between April 2018 and January 2019.

Judged by abundance, this clonotype is medium-sized. No antigen is known for it. It was by two-round multiplex PCR that TCR beta CDR3 was amplified from genomic DNA. With primers specific to each TRBV and TRBJ gene, the first-round PCR was performed. TCRdb reanalysed the multiplex PCR reads using MiXCR and keeps one entry per CDR3 protein. The sample lists about 13,000 distinct CDR3 sequences, roughly 40% occurring once. Study-level findings and limits: Diminished Shannon entropy following stereotactic body radiation therapy characterized patients who developed distant metastases. Usage of TRBV and TRBJ genes reportedly differed between metastatic and non-metastatic patients. Before stereotactic body radiation therapy the median unique TCR clone count was some 9,900, and afterwards it fell to roughly 7,000.

The CDR3 runs 14 residues. The ends were cut back, 1 base at V and 8 bases at J, with 14 bases in the middle. The sequencing here drew on PBMCs, taken before or after stereotactic body radiation therapy (not recorded which). V is TRBV12-3 or TRBV12-4 and J is TRBJ1-2; D not resolved. The TCR originated in a donor older than 45 with non-small cell lung cancer. For the CDR3, the DNA is TGTGCCAGCAGTTTAGGGACGACGGCTTTGGGCTACACCTTC. This codes for CASSLGTTALGYTF.